A single sample is the source of the 26 T cell receptor beta chains below, sequenced in a study of PD-L1 blockade in urothelial cancer. Clones were read by immunoSEQ multiplex PCR, and TCRdb kept only the in-frame ones, dropping some. There are about 74,000 clones in the sample; 90% occur only once, and 4.5% lies in the top ten. Indicated time point: pretreatment peripheral blood. This specimen was PBMCs, taken around atezolizumab (anti-PD-L1) treatment. Source of these receptors: a man between 65 and 85 years old with urothelial cancer.

The rearrangement uses TRBV27 and TRBJ1-5; 7 positions match TRBD1. CDR3 length equals 14 residues. The germline V gene encodes CDR1 MNHEY and CDR2 SMNVEV (reference sequence). After removal of 3 bases from V and 2 bases from J, the junction contained 1 base not matched to a gene. The CDR3: CASSFRGRNQPQHF. Written as DNA, the CDR3 is TGTGCCAGCAGTTTTAGGGGGCGCAATCAGCCCCAGCATTTT.

This rearrangement joins TRBV6-6 to TRBJ2-1; D possibly corresponds to TRBD1 (6 bases). This CDR3 has 12 amino acids. V shed 2 bases and J shed 14 bases, with 13 bases lying between them. Germline V CDR1 and CDR2: MNHNY, SVGAGI (reference sequence). CDR3 DNA: TGTGCCAGCAGTTACGGGGGTGGACAGAAGTTCTTC. It specifies CASSYGGGQKFF.

The J gene is TRBJ2-1, the V gene TRBV9, with a tentative D call TRBD2 (6 bases). This CDR3 is built from 13 residues. Trimming removed 0 bases from V and 9 bases from J, with 10 bases in between. Per the germline V gene, CDR1 is SGDLS and CDR2 is YYNGEE. CDR3 coding DNA: TGTGCCAGCAGCGTAGGAGGTAGCGGTGAGCAGTTCTTC. Amino acid sequence: CASSVGGSGEQFF.

The genes are TRBV28 and TRBJ2-3, with TRBD2 as a possible D gene (5 bases). Trimming cost V 6 bases and J 4 bases, with 8 bases left between them. The CDR3 has 12 amino acids. CDR1 is MDHEN, CDR2 SYDVKM, per germline. The CDR3 is CASSLAADTQYF. DNA of the CDR3: TGTGCCAGCAGCCTAGCCGCAGATACGCAGTATTTT.

The chain uses TRBV5-6 and TRBJ2-1; 13 bases are a match to TRBD2. V shed 4 bases, J shed 7 bases, and the junction held 2 bases outside the gene matches. Germline-derived CDR1 and CDR2 are SGHDT and YYEEEE. The CDR3 totals 14 residues. CDR3 residues: CASSGLAGENEQFF. CDR3 DNA sequence: TGTGCCAGCAGCGGACTAGCGGGGGAAAATGAGCAGTTCTTC. Full variable domain (remainder filled in from reference TRBV5-6 and TRBJ2-1): DAGVTQSPTHLIKTRGQQVTLRCSPKSGHDTVSWYQQALGQGPQFIFQYYEEEERQRGNFPDRFSGHQFPNYSSELNVNALLLGDSALYLCASSGLAGENEQFFGPGTRLTVL.

This chain joins TRBV28 and TRBJ1-3; possible D gene TRBD1, 5 bases. Germline V gives CDR1 MDHEN, CDR2 SYDVKM. The CDR3 has 15 amino acids. V shed 5 bases and J shed 4 bases, with 15 bases lying between them. This chain's CDR3 is CASSEGARSGNTIYF. The CDR3 DNA follows: TGTGCCAGCAGTGAAGGGGCCAGGTCGGGAAACACCATATATTTT.

There are many counts of this clone. The V gene is TRBV5-5, the J gene TRBJ1-2, with TRBD1 identical over 7 bases. Germline CDR1 and CDR2: SGHKS and YYEKEE (reference sequence). The CDR3 length is 12 residues. J lost 8 bases, V lost 4 bases, and 5 bases had no gene match. CDR3 region: CASSPTGDGYTF. CDR3 coding DNA: TGTGCCAGCAGCCCAACAGGGGACGGCTACACCTTC.

V and J are TRBV19 and TRBJ2-3, with D perhaps matching TRBD1 (5 bases). Trimming took off 9 bases at V and 0 bases at J, with 10 bases between the two ends. This CDR3 is built from 13 residues. CDR1 and CDR2 (germline): LNHDA, SQIVND (reference sequence). CDR3 sequence reads: CASTGRSTDTQYF. DNA of the CDR3: TGTGCCAGCACAGGAAGGAGCACAGATACGCAGTATTTT. Full variable domain (missing parts from reference TRBV19 and TRBJ2-3): DGGITQSPKYLFRKEGQNVTLSCEQNLNHDAMYWYRQDPGQGLRLIYYSQIVNDFQKGDIAEGYSVSREKKESFPLTVTSAQKNPTAFYLCASTGRSTDTQYFGPGTRLTVL.

In regard to this clone: No conserved phenylalanine or tryptophan is present at the end of the CDR3, so a read error is the likely explanation. The DNA is left out, because the CDR3 cannot be placed on it with certainty; the CDR3 is given as TCRdb lists it. The V and J genes are TRBV2 and TRBJ1-1. Inclusive of both ends, the CDR3 amounts to 10 amino acids. The germline V gene has CDR1 SNHLY and CDR2 FYNNEI. Here the CDR3 reads CASSGDRFVP.

The table lists this clone with a few counts. J is TRBJ2-1 and V is TRBV7-9, with D perhaps matching TRBD2 (6 bases). This CDR3 is built from 15 residues. V lost 2 bases and J 3 bases, leaving 11 bases between the germline ends. The germline V gene has CDR1 SEHNR and CDR2 FQNEAQ (reference sequence). CDR3 in amino acids: CASSLSGTDYNEQFF. CDR3 DNA sequence: TGTGCCAGCAGCTTAAGTGGGACTGACTACAATGAGCAGTTCTTC. The full variable domain, with the rest looked up from reference TRBV7-9 and TRBJ2-1, is DTGVSQNPRHKITKRGQNVTFRCDPISEHNRLYWYRQTLGQGPEFLTYFQNEAQLEKSRLLSDRFSAERPKGSFSTLEIQRTEQGDSAMYLCASSLSGTDYNEQFFGPGTRLTVL.

The gene calls are TRBV14 and TRBJ1-4, with 8 positions matching TRBD1. V lost 4 bases and J lost 1; bases outside the gene matches: 11. CDR1 SGHDN and CDR2 FVKESK come from the germline V gene. This CDR3 region has 18 residues. The DNA of the CDR3 is TGTGCCAGCAGCCGTCTTTTAGGACAGGGCGGAACTAATGAAAAACTGTTTTTT. Its protein is CASSRLLGQGGTNEKLFF. Drawing the rest from reference TRBV14 and TRBJ1-4, the complete variable domain is EAGVTQFPSHSVIEKGQTVTLRCDPISGHDNLYWYRRVMGKEIKFLLHFVKESKQDESGMPNNRFLAERTGGTYSTLKVQPAELEDSGVYFCASSRLLGQGGTNEKLFFGSGTQLSVL.

This clone was recorded only once. The rearrangement uses TRBV28 and TRBJ2-7; D is ambiguous. CDR3 length: 14 residues. V was cut by 4 bases and J by 4 bases, with 14 bases left in between. Germline V gene sequence: CDR1 MDHEN, CDR2 SYDVKM. CDR3 nucleotides: TGTGCCAGCAGTTCCACCCCCTATGGTTACGAGCAGTACTTC. The encoded protein is CASSSTPYGYEQYF.

Of note for this clone: A read error may produce the germline difference seen at one junction end. The same CDR3 is also encoded by other DNA sequences in this sample. This chain uses TRBV6-6 with TRBJ1-1; D unclear. Germline CDR1 and CDR2: MNHNY and SVGAGI (reference sequence). The CDR3 has 12 residues. CDR3 coding DNA: TGCGCCAGCAGGAACGGGGAAACTGAAGCTTTCTTT. It codes for CASRNGETEAFF.

This rearrangement joins TRBV2 to TRBJ1-4, with 11 bases matching TRBD1. The CDR3 runs to 18 residues. CDR1 is SNHLY and CDR2 is FYNNEI in the germline V gene. Trimming at V came to 6 bases and at J to 0 bases, leaving 9 bases not matched to a gene. Here the CDR3 reads CASSWDRGSLTTNEKLFF. The CDR3 DNA is TGTGCCAGCAGCTGGGACAGGGGGTCCTTAACAACTAATGAAAAACTGTTTTTT.

This clone was seen a few times. This chain joins TRBV5-1 and TRBJ2-2; D unclear. Trimming left V 0 bases short and J 7 bases short, with 10 bases between. Germline V lookup: CDR1 SGHRS, CDR2 YFSETQ. This CDR3 region has 14 residues. CDR3 DNA: TGCGCCAGCAGCTTGGTCGGGTCAGACGGGGAGCTGTTTTTT. It yields the protein CASSLVGSDGELFF.

The chain recombines TRBV11-2 with TRBJ1-2; the D gene is possibly TRBD1 (5 bases). The CDR3 sequence is 13 residues long. The V end lost 6 bases, the J end lost 2 bases, and 10 bases lay between the germline ends. Germline V lookup: CDR1 SGHAT, CDR2 FQNNGV. DNA for the CDR3: TGTGCCAGCAGGTCGACAGTAAACTATGGCTACACCTTC. Residues: CASRSTVNYGYTF.

The chain joins TRBV9 to TRBJ2-1; D is undetermined. Germline CDR1 reads SGDLS; CDR2 reads YYNGEE. The CDR3 covers 16 residues. V lost 2 bases, J lost 1 base, and 13 bases lay in between. The CDR3 bases are TGTGCCAGCAGCGTTCAAGCGAGGATGTCCTACAATGAGCAGTTCTTC. Translation gives CASSVQARMSYNEQFF.

V and J are TRBV5-4 and TRBJ2-7; D is perhaps TRBD2 (7 bases). With 1 base removed from V and 5 bases from J, the gap between germline ends came to 13 bases. Germline assignment: CDR1 SGHNT and CDR2 YYREEE (reference sequence). This CDR3 contains 14 residues. As DNA, the CDR3 is TGTGCCAGCAGCTTGTACGGGGGGCGGGACGAGCAGTACTTC. Translated, it gives CASSLYGGRDEQYF.

The chain links TRBV5-5 to TRBJ2-7; 9 bases are shared with TRBD1. The J segment lost 7 bases and the V segment lost 3 bases, leaving 8 bases of the junction unmatched. This CDR3 has 14 residues. Looked up from germline, CDR1 is SGHKS and CDR2 is YYEKEE (reference sequence). CDR3 coding DNA: TGTGCCAGCAGCTGGGGACAGGGTGGCGGGGAGCAGTACTTC. This gives the protein CASSWGQGGGEQYF.

This chain links TRBV7-2 with TRBJ2-6; 9 bases line up with TRBD1. Germline assignment: CDR1 SGHTA and CDR2 FQGNSA. There are 17 residues in the CDR3. Germline trimming cut 3 bases from V and 3 bases from J; bases unmatched to any gene: 6. CDR3 sequence (DNA): TGTGCCAGCAGCTTTTACAGGGGGCGCAGTGGGGCCAACGTCCTGACTTTC. It is translated as CASSFYRGRSGANVLTF.

This chain joins TRBV7-6 and TRBJ2-1, with 7 bases that match TRBD2. The length of the CDR3 is 12 residues. Germline-derived CDR1 and CDR2 are SGHVS and FNYEAQ. Trimming at V came to 3 bases and at J to 10 bases, leaving 3 bases not matched to a gene. The CDR3 region has the DNA TGTGCCAGCAGCTTCTTACTAGCGGAGCAGTTCTTC. This encodes CASSFLLAEQFF.

This clone was detected once. The chain uses TRBV7-8 and TRBJ1-5, with 9 bases fitting TRBD1. This CDR3 comprises 15 residues. Germline CDR1 SGHVS, CDR2 FQNEAQ. The V and J ends lost 5 bases and 4 bases, in that order; junction bases with no gene match: 6. CDR3 nucleotides: TGTGCCAGCAGCGCCGGGACAGGGATAAATCAGCCCCAGCATTTT. Translation: CASSAGTGINQPQHF.

For the CDR3, the DNA is TGTGCCAGTAGTATCGCCAGATCCTACGAGCAGTACTTC. Its protein is CASSIARSYEQYF. V is TRBV19 and J is TRBJ2-7, with no clear D. Germline CDR1 LNHDA, CDR2 SQIVND (reference sequence). This CDR3 comprises 13 residues. The V and J ends lost 3 bases and 1 base respectively, with 7 bases between them. The full variable domain, completed using reference TRBV19 and TRBJ2-7, is DGGITQSPKYLFRKEGQNVTLSCEQNLNHDAMYWYRQDPGQGLRLIYYSQIVNDFQKGDIAEGYSVSREKKESFPLTVTSAQKNPTAFYLCASSIARSYEQYFGPGTRLTVT.

V and J are TRBV11-2 and TRBJ2-1; 7 bases are shared with TRBD2. There are 13 residues in the CDR3. CDR1 and CDR2 from the germline V gene are SGHAT and FQNNGV. Trimming removed 0 bases from V and 9 bases from J; junction bases left unmatched: 2. CDR3 protein: CASSLEWTSEQFF. In nucleotides, the CDR3 is TGTGCCAGCAGCTTAGAGTGGACTAGTGAGCAGTTCTTC. The entire variable domain, with the rest obtained from reference TRBV11-2 and TRBJ2-1, is as follows: EAGVAQSPRYKIIEKRQSVAFWCNPISGHATLYWYQQILGQGPKLLIQFQNNGVVDDSQLPKDRFSAERLKGVDSTLKIQPAKLEDSAVYLCASSLEWTSEQFFGPGTRLTVL.

The chain employs TRBV7-2 and TRBJ2-3; D gene unclear. The CDR3 totals 13 residues. The germline V gene encodes CDR1 SGHTA and CDR2 FQGNSA. Trimming shortened V by 1 base and J by 2 bases, and 4 bases separated the two germline ends. CDR3: CASSLVSTDTQYF. In nucleotides, the CDR3 is TGTGCCAGCAGCTTAGTCTCCACAGATACGCAGTATTTT.

This clone has just a few counts. This chain connects TRBV21-1 to TRBJ2-5; no DNA check was done on the table's D call, TRBD2. TRBV21-1 is a known pseudogene. This CDR3 is 17 amino acids long. The CDR3 region is CASSKAQWEGPGETQYF. CDR3 bases: TGTGCCAGCAGCAAAGCGCAATGGGAGGGACCTGGGGAGACCCAGTACTTC.